This entry lists 2 T cell receptor beta chains sequenced from one sample in a study of neoadjuvant nivolumab and ipilimumab in lung cancer. Repertoires were generated with immunoSEQ multiplex PCR, while TCRdb's copy carries only in-frame clones and drops some. The table includes 20,000 to 25,000 clones, roughly 84% detected once. Sequencing was performed on peripheral blood, taken before neoadjuvant nivolumab, alone or with ipilimumab. The source of these receptors is an adult with non-small cell lung cancer.

The chain joins TRBV7-8 to TRBJ2-1; TRBD2 matches at 9 bases. Germline assignment: CDR1 SGHVS and CDR2 FQNEAQ. J lost 7 bases, V lost 5 bases, and 9 bases had no gene match. The CDR3 has 15 amino acids. Here the CDR3 DNA reads TGTGCCAGCAGCCGGATAGCGGGAGTTGAGAATGAGCAGTTCTTC. Translated, it gives CASSRIAGVENEQFF.

The chain joins TRBV6-1 to TRBJ1-2; possible D gene TRBD1, 6 bases. Trimming took off 8 bases at V and 7 bases at J, with 20 bases between the two ends. CDR1 is MNHNS and CDR2 is SASEGT in the germline V gene. The CDR3 contains 14 residues. The chain's CDR3 is CASSASGGELGYTF. The CDR3 bases are TGTGCCAGCTCCGCGTCGGGGGGCGAGCTTGGCTACACCTTC.